This entry lists 7 T cell receptor beta chains sequenced from one sample in a study of Ad26.COV2.S vaccination and SARS-CoV-2 variants. This sample's treatment: 19 received Ad26.COV2.S at low or high dose, single or two shots; about 5 received placebo; per-sample allocation not given. All samples were drawn on day 63, counting from the first vaccine or placebo injection. Libraries were prepared by immunoSEQ multiplex PCR; TCRdb keeps only in-frame clonotypes and omits some of them. In the table there are fewer than 500,000 clones, nearly 90% of which are singletons. This material consisted of peripheral blood, taken in a trial of Ad26.COV2.S vaccine versus placebo. The receptors shown here come from a person aged 18 to 59 who received the Ad26.COV2.S COVID-19 vaccine or a placebo.

J is TRBJ2-7 and V is TRBV7-9; no clear D. Trimming took off 1 base at V and 3 bases at J, with 4 bases between the two ends. Germline assignment: CDR1 SEHNR and CDR2 FQNEAQ (reference sequence). This CDR3 comprises 12 residues. This CDR3 is CASSLGFYEQYV. CDR3 nucleotides: TGTGCCAGCAGCTTAGGTTTCTACGAGCAGTACGTC.

This clone appeared once. The gene calls are TRBV6-5 and TRBJ1-5; D is uncertain. V gave up 7 bases and J gave up 3 bases, with 13 bases separating them. Per the germline V gene, CDR1 is MNHEY and CDR2 is SVGAGI. The CDR3 is made up of 14 amino acids. The CDR3 spells CASTRGGFNQPQHF. CDR3 in DNA: TGTGCCAGCACCCGGGGAGGGTTCAATCAGCCCCAGCATTTT.

The gene calls are TRBV28 and TRBJ2-1, with D perhaps TRBD2 (7 bases). Germline values: CDR1 MDHEN, CDR2 SYDVKM. V lost 6 bases and J 7 bases, leaving 22 bases between the germline ends. This CDR3 region has 16 residues. The CDR3 here is CASSSPIGGVLNEQFF. Here the CDR3 DNA reads TGTGCCAGCAGCTCCCCTATAGGGGGGGTTCTGAATGAGCAGTTCTTC.

The chain joins TRBV4-2 to TRBJ2-3, with D perhaps matching TRBD1 or TRBD2 (5 bases each). The CDR3 length is 16 residues. With 1 base removed from V and 4 bases from J, the gap between germline ends came to 15 bases. Germline V gene sequence: CDR1 LGHNA, CDR2 YNFKEQ. CDR3 loop: CASSQGSPRGADTQYF. The CDR3 nucleotides are TGTGCCAGCAGCCAAGGAAGCCCGAGGGGAGCAGATACGCAGTATTTT.

This clone was detected once. V gene TRBV7-2 combines with J gene TRBJ2-7; D is perhaps TRBD2 (5 bases). V was clipped by 4 bases and J by 4 bases, with 8 bases between them. The CDR3 runs to 12 residues. Germline V gene lookup returns CDR1 SGHTA and CDR2 FQGNSA. CDR3 in amino acids: CASSSTRYEQYF. In DNA, the CDR3 is TGTGCCAGCAGCTCTACTAGATACGAGCAGTACTTC.

This chain connects TRBV7-2 to TRBJ1-5, with unresolved D. The length of the CDR3 is 15 residues. V lost 1 base and J lost 5, with 12 bases in between. CDR1 and CDR2 (germline): SGHTA, FQGNSA. CDR3 nucleotide sequence: TGTGCCAGCAGCTTAGGTCGGCCAGGCGATCAGCCCCAGCATTTT. It is translated as CASSLGRPGDQPQHF.

The chain uses TRBV4-3 and TRBJ1-6; TRBD1 is a possible D gene (5 bases). V was trimmed by 4 bases and J by 8 bases, leaving 15 bases between them. CDR3 length equals 15 residues. The V gene's germline CDR1 is LGHNA and CDR2 YSLEER. The CDR3, as DNA: TGCGCCAGCAGCCCTGGGGGGAGGGGCGATTCACCCCTCCACTTT. The encoded protein is CASSPGGRGDSPLHF.